The present entry profiles one T cell receptor (beta chain) with its context. The antigen is undetermined. Data came from immunoSEQ multiplex PCR; TCRdb stores just in-frame clones and leaves some out. Here the sample spans approximately 32,000 clones, approximately 96% being singletons. This sample was included in a study of monozygotic twins with cystic fibrosis. On the study more broadly: Library input was 2.5 to 3.5 micrograms of fragmented DNA, with approximately 15 PCR cycles.

Germline CDR1 and CDR2: SNHLY and FYNNEI. The trim removed 2 bases at V and 7 bases at J, leaving 3 bases unmatched. The CDR3 extends over 13 amino acids. Study-wide results and caveats: Median Simpson clonality of roughly 0.0093 suggested naive T cells predominated.

The material sequenced was blood. V is TRBV2 and J is TRBJ1-2; 8 nucleotides agree with TRBD1. This clonotype was obtained from a girl aged 2 to 10 with cystic fibrosis. The CDR3 is CASSEHDRGGYTF. For the CDR3, the DNA is TGTGCCAGCAGTGAACACGACAGGGGTGGCTACACCTTC.